This T cell receptor beta chain was obtained from a study of human T cells and chemical hapten exposure. Study as a whole: Patients additionally received therapeutic doses of diphenylcyclopropenone on the scalp once a week, and this continued throughout the approximately 23-week study. Study-level findings and limits: Positively correlated with patch test score were the counts of PT1 expanded TCRs. There was no change with DPC sensitization in TCRs above 1 in 1000 frequency.

Time point denoted: patch test 1, 2 weeks after DPC sensitization. Described treatment: therapeutic diphenylcyclopropenone sensitization with weekly scalp DPC. Authors' processing steps: Sample-level TCR yields exhibited a median of 95,638, with a range of roughly 20,000 to 750,000. Via MiXCR, TCRdb re-called the RACE reads, giving one row per CDR3 protein. The V and J calls were not made by the authors but by TCRdb's processing. The sample holds some 380,000 distinct CDR3 sequences, around 5% seen once. Germline loops: CDR1 MDHEN, CDR2 SYDVKM. The V and J ends lost 4 bases and 7 bases respectively, with 11 bases between them. The CDR3 covers 14 residues. This clonotype was recorded at least ten times. Antigen: not known.

The TCR comes from a woman aged 45-59 years with alopecia areata. Some clones in this sample may be carry-over from other donors' samples. The V call is TRBV28, the J call TRBJ1-6; no firm D call. This sample comprised whole blood, obtained in connection with sensitization to the hapten diphenylcyclopropenone (DPC). CDR3 region: CASSWGSPNSPLHF. The CDR3 nucleotides read TGTGCCAGCAGTTGGGGATCCCCAAATTCACCCCTCCACTTT.